The 22 T cell receptor beta chains presented below share a single source sample, sequenced in a study of blood T cell repertoires in COVID-19. Clones were sequenced by immunoSEQ multiplex PCR, and TCRdb holds only the in-frame ones, with some missing. The top ten clones hold roughly 0.92% of a sample with hundreds of thousands of clones, about 91% of them seen once. The sequencing sample was made of peripheral blood. The receptors were gathered from a man younger than 35 with COVID-19, enrolled during active disease.

The V call is TRBV27, the J call TRBJ1-2, with TRBD1 identical over 9 bases. The CDR3 length is 14 residues. Germline V gene sequence: CDR1 MNHEY, CDR2 SMNVEV (reference sequence). The ends lost 2 bases at V and 6 bases at J; junction bases unmatched: 4. CDR3 loop: CASSLGGTGHGYTF. DNA for the CDR3: TGTGCCAGCAGTTTAGGAGGGACAGGGCATGGCTACACCTTC.

This chain joins TRBV19 and TRBJ2-7; 10 bases are a match to TRBD2. Germline CDR1 and CDR2: LNHDA and SQIVND (reference sequence). The V segment lost 5 bases and the J segment 4 bases; nucleotides outside the gene matches: 5. This CDR3 region has 14 residues. CDR3 DNA sequence: TGTGCCAGTAGTCCTAGCGGGAGTGAGTACGAGCAGTACTTC. This gives the protein CASSPSGSEYEQYF.

A remark on this clone: Other nucleotide sequences from this sample produce the same CDR3. The V and J genes are TRBV6-5 and TRBJ2-5, with 7 bases lining up with TRBD1. V lost 6 bases to trimming and J lost 1 base; unmatched junction nucleotides: 2. Germline lookup yields CDR1 MNHEY and CDR2 SVGAGI. The CDR3 has 13 residues. DNA of the CDR3: TGTGCCAGCAGACGGACAGGCCAAGAGACCCAGTACTTC. Translating it yields CASRRTGQETQYF.

This chain uses TRBV14 with TRBJ2-1; TRBD2 might be the D (6 bases). The CDR3 runs 12 residues. Per the germline V gene, CDR1 is SGHDN and CDR2 is FVKESK. Trimming pared 0 bases from V and 11 bases from J, leaving 8 bases between. The CDR3 DNA reads as TGTGCCAGCAGCCAAGAGGGGACTCAGCAGTTCTTC. Translated, it gives CASSQEGTQQFF.

About this clone: The sample holds other DNA sequences that translate to the same CDR3. V usage is TRBV5-1 and J usage is TRBJ1-1; D call uncertain. CDR3 length: 15 amino acids. The ends were cut back, 0 bases at V and 4 bases at J, with 13 bases in the middle. The germline gives CDR1 SGHRS, CDR2 YFSETQ. The CDR3 DNA reads as TGCGCCAGCAGCTTGGAGGTAGGAGGTTCCACTGAAGCTTTCTTT. This codes for CASSLEVGGSTEAFF. The full variable domain, rest sourced from reference TRBV5-1 and TRBJ1-1, is KAGVTQTPRYLIKTRGQQVTLSCSPISGHRSVSWYQQTPGQGLQFLFEYFSETQRNKGNFPGRFSGRQFSNSRSEMNVSTLELGDSALYLCASSLEVGGSTEAFFGQGTRLTVV.

As DNA, the CDR3 is TGTGCCAGCAGTTACGGGCTTTACGGGAGGACTGAAGCTTTCTTT. Translating gives CASSYGLYGRTEAFF. V gene TRBV6-5 combines with J gene TRBJ1-1; D gene unclear. Germline assignment: CDR1 MNHEY and CDR2 SVGAGI. Trimming removed 2 bases from V and 5 bases from J, with 15 bases in between. There are 15 residues in the CDR3.

The V call is TRBV9, the J call TRBJ1-1, with D unclear. Trimming removed 4 bases from V and 7 bases from J, with 14 bases in between. The CDR3 sequence is 13 residues long. Germline V lookup: CDR1 SGDLS, CDR2 YYNGEE. CDR3 in DNA: TGTGCCAGCAGCTCAGACACAGAGAGTGAAGCTTTCTTT. Its translation: CASSSDTESEAFF.

This chain joins TRBV18 and TRBJ2-7; D call uncertain. Germline-derived CDR1 and CDR2 are KGHSH and LQKENI. With 3 bases removed from V and 1 base from J, the gap between germline ends came to 7 bases. The CDR3 extends over 13 amino acids. The CDR3 loop is CASSPGVSYEQYF. CDR3 DNA: TGTGCCAGCTCACCGGGCGTTTCCTACGAGCAGTACTTC.

This chain's CDR3 is CASSLIRTSGMSSYNEQFF. The CDR3 coding sequence is TGTGCCAGCAGCTTAATACGGACTAGCGGGATGAGCTCCTACAATGAGCAGTTCTTC. The rearrangement joins TRBV7-3 to TRBJ2-1, with 12 bases identical to TRBD2. Unmatched junction bases numbered 7, after V lost 1 base and J lost 0 bases. CDR1 and CDR2 (germline): SGHTA, FQGTGA. The CDR3 has 19 amino acids.

The chain is built from TRBV2 and TRBJ2-7; D possibly corresponds to TRBD2 (6 bases). The length of the CDR3 is 14 residues. Germline V CDR1 and CDR2: SNHLY, FYNNEI. V dropped 0 bases and J dropped 2 bases, with 8 bases sitting between them. CDR3 DNA: TGTGCCAGCAGTGAAGCGCCGGGGGCCTACGAGCAGTACTTC. Protein: CASSEAPGAYEQYF.

The J gene is TRBJ1-5, the V gene TRBV19, with D tentatively TRBD1 (6 bases). Germline V gene lookup returns CDR1 LNHDA and CDR2 SQIVND (reference sequence). The V gene lost 6 bases and the J gene lost 2 bases, with 20 bases spanning the gap. This CDR3 is 17 amino acids long. This chain's CDR3 is CASRRPSRGLGNQPQHF. CDR3 sequence (DNA): TGTGCCAGTAGAAGGCCCAGCAGGGGATTAGGCAATCAGCCCCAGCATTTT.

V is TRBV6-1 and J is TRBJ1-2; no definite D call. This CDR3 comprises 14 residues. Trimming shortened V by 2 bases and J by 3 bases, and 10 bases separated the two germline ends. Germline V gene lookup returns CDR1 MNHNS and CDR2 SASEGT. The CDR3 coding sequence is TGTGCCAGCAGTGAAACGTGGAGGGACTATGGCTACACCTTC. This encodes CASSETWRDYGYTF.

The chain carries TRBV11-2 and TRBJ2-7; tentatively, D is TRBD2 (6 bases). V dropped 5 bases and J dropped 2 bases, with 16 bases sitting between them. This CDR3 has 15 residues. Germline V gene sequence: CDR1 SGHAT, CDR2 FQNNGV. CDR3 residues: CASSPGGTWTYEQYF. DNA of the CDR3: TGTGCCAGCAGCCCCGGGGGTACCTGGACCTACGAGCAGTACTTC.

This chain uses TRBV15 with TRBJ2-5; D may be TRBD2 (5 bases). The germline gives CDR1 LNHNV, CDR2 YYDKDF (reference sequence). The V end lost 0 bases, the J end lost 5 bases, and 19 bases lay between the germline ends. The length of the CDR3 is 17 residues. The CDR3 here is CATSRDRWGERRETQYF. In nucleotides, the CDR3 is TGTGCCACCAGCAGAGATCGATGGGGAGAACGCCGGGAGACCCAGTACTTC.

V usage is TRBV27 and J usage is TRBJ2-1; 13 bases are a match to TRBD2. CDR3 length: 15 residues. Per the germline V gene, CDR1 is MNHEY and CDR2 is SMNVEV (reference sequence). J lost 7 bases, V lost 7 bases, and 7 bases had no gene match. In nucleotides, the CDR3 is TGTGCCAGCACCACCGGGACTAGCGGGGCGAATGAGCAGTTCTTC. As protein: CASTTGTSGANEQFF.

The genes are TRBV5-8 and TRBJ2-5; TRBD2 matches at 14 bases. Germline loops: CDR1 SGHTS, CDR2 YDEGEE. Unmatched junction bases numbered 7, after V lost 4 bases and J lost 2 bases. The CDR3 sequence is 17 residues long. CDR3 sequence reads: CASSLGLAGVPQETQYF. DNA for the CDR3: TGTGCCAGCAGCCTGGGACTAGCGGGGGTCCCTCAAGAGACCCAGTACTTC.

This clone came up a few times. The J gene is TRBJ2-5, the V gene TRBV12-3 or TRBV12-4; D is possibly TRBD1 (6 bases). Trimming removed 5 bases from V and 4 bases from J, with 11 bases in between. CDR3 length equals 13 residues. The CDR3 DNA sequence: TGTGCCAGCAGTCCCAAGGACAGAGAGACCCAGTACTTC. Its translation: CASSPKDRETQYF.

This clone was picked up a small number of times. CDR3 sequence: CASSTNKNTEAFF. The CDR3 DNA reads TGTGCCAGCAGTACCAACAAGAACACTGAAGCTTTCTTT. The J gene is TRBJ1-1, the V gene TRBV6-5; D not certain. V dropped 5 bases and J dropped 1 base, with 8 bases sitting between them. Germline CDR1 MNHEY, CDR2 SVGAGI. The CDR3 covers 13 residues.

J is TRBJ1-6 and V is TRBV5-4; 8 bases line up with TRBD1. Trimming removed 4 bases from V and 10 bases from J; junction bases left unmatched: 7. Germline V gene sequence: CDR1 SGHNT, CDR2 YYREEE (reference sequence). The CDR3 runs to 14 residues. DNA of the CDR3: TGTGCCAGCAGCCCTGACAGGGGTCAATCACCCCTCCACTTT. This codes for CASSPDRGQSPLHF.

The chain is built from TRBV3-1 (or the pseudogene TRBV3-2) and TRBJ2-5; 12 nucleotides match TRBD2. Germline loops: CDR1 LGHDT, CDR2 YNNKEL (reference sequence). CDR3 size: 16 residues. V was clipped by 1 base and J by 1 base; unmatched bases: 1. CDR3 bases: TGTGCCAGCAGCCAAGGACTAGCGGGGGCCCAAGAGACCCAGTACTTC. It is translated as CASSQGLAGAQETQYF.

This chain links TRBV13 with TRBJ2-7; D may be TRBD1 (6 bases). This CDR3 is 14 amino acids long. CDR1 and CDR2 (germline): PRHDT, FYEKMQ (reference sequence). V lost 0 bases, J lost 6 bases, and 12 bases lay in between. CDR3 in DNA: TGTGCCAGCAGCTTAGGACAGGGTTTTATCGAGCAGTACTTC. It translates to CASSLGQGFIEQYF. The full variable domain, completed using reference TRBV13 and TRBJ2-7, is AAGVIQSPRHLIKEKRETATLKCYPIPRHDTVYWYQQGPGQDPQFLISFYEKMQSDKGSIPDRFSAQQFSDYHSELNMSSLELGDSALYFCASSLGQGFIEQYFGPGTRLTVT.

The chain recombines TRBV6-5 with TRBJ1-6; weak D call: TRBD1 (6 bases). Trimming shortened V by 6 bases and J by 9 bases, and 12 bases separated the two germline ends. Germline values: CDR1 MNHEY, CDR2 SVGAGI. The CDR3 has 13 residues. The DNA of the CDR3 is TGTGCCAGCAGGAAACAGGGTATTTCACCCCTCCACTTT. Translating gives CASRKQGISPLHF.